The 27 T cell receptor beta chains below were found in one sample sequenced in a study of T cells after yellow fever vaccination. Each CDR3 protein gets one entry after TCRdb re-called the 5' RACE reads with MiXCR. The sample lists 200,000 to 300,000 distinct CDR3 sequences, over 3% seen once, with over 15% in the top ten. The sample in question was PBMCs, obtained 15 days after the yellow fever booster vaccination. The receptors originated from a man younger than 35 who received the YFV17D yellow fever vaccine.

This clonotype was seen many times. The chain recombines TRBV2 with TRBJ1-3; possible D gene TRBD1, 6 bases. Germline V lookup: CDR1 SNHLY, CDR2 FYNNEI. The CDR3 spans 14 residues. Between the trimmed V and J ends, which lost 4 bases and 4 bases, there was a span of 11 bases. The CDR3 DNA reads TGTGCCAGCAGTGGACAGGTTACCGGAAACACCATATATTTT. Translating gives CASSGQVTGNTIYF.

This clonotype was recorded many times. The rearrangement joins TRBV29-1 to TRBJ2-1, with TRBD1 matching over 8 bases. J lost 0 bases, V lost 1 base, and 2 bases had no gene match. The CDR3 is 15 residues long. Germline V gene lookup returns CDR1 SQVTM and CDR2 ANQGSEA. CDR3 sequence reads: CSVEGDRSSYNEQFF. The DNA of the CDR3 is TGCAGCGTTGAAGGGGACAGGAGCTCCTACAATGAGCAGTTCTTC.

This clonotype was picked up many times. This chain connects TRBV3-1 to TRBJ2-1; 8 nucleotides align to TRBD2. V gave up 2 bases and J gave up 14 bases; unmatched junction bases: 11. CDR1 is LGHDT and CDR2 is YNNKEL in the germline V gene (reference sequence). The CDR3 has 14 amino acids. CDR3 nucleotide sequence: TGTGCCAGCAGCCAAAGCCCTAGCGCGGGGGGCGAGTTCTTC. It translates to CASSQSPSAGGEFF.

This clonotype occurred many times. V usage is TRBV7-9 and J usage is TRBJ1-1; the D gene is possibly TRBD1 (6 bases). The CDR3 runs to 15 residues. From germline, CDR1 is SEHNR and CDR2 FQNEAQ (reference sequence). Trimming removed 0 bases at V and 2 bases at J, with 10 bases between. For the CDR3, the DNA is TGTGCCAGCAGCTTAGCCCAGGGGAGAAACACTGAAGCTTTCTTT. It is translated as CASSLAQGRNTEAFF.

This clonotype occurred many times. V usage is TRBV6-2 or TRBV6-3 and J usage is TRBJ2-1, with 10 bases identical to TRBD1. The CDR3 sequence is 14 residues long. Trimming at V came to 6 bases and at J to 10 bases, leaving 9 bases not matched to a gene. Per germline, CDR1 MNHEY and CDR2 SVGEGT. The CDR3 coding sequence is TGTGCCAGCAGCCCCCGACAGGGGGCATTGGAGCAGTTCTTC. Translating it yields CASSPRQGALEQFF.

In its sample, this clonotype was seen many times. The chain recombines TRBV10-3 with TRBJ2-5; maybe TRBD1 (5 bases). This CDR3 contains 12 residues. Looked up from germline, CDR1 is ENHRY and CDR2 is SYGVKD. Trimming shortened V by 6 bases and J by 6 bases, and 11 bases separated the two germline ends. CDR3 DNA sequence: TGTGCCATCAGGGCAGACAGACAGACCCAGTACTTC. Translation gives CAIRADRQTQYF.

This clonotype was detected ten times or more. The chain has TRBV20-1 and TRBJ2-3, with D possibly being TRBD2 (5 bases). In germline, CDR1 is DFQATT, CDR2 SNEGSKA (reference sequence). The CDR3 loop spans 14 amino acids. V was cut by 3 bases and J by 2 bases, with 12 bases left in between. This chain's CDR3 is CSASPGVSTDTQYF. The CDR3 DNA sequence: TGCAGTGCTAGCCCCGGGGTTTCCACAGATACGCAGTATTTT.

The chain has TRBV4-1 and TRBJ2-7, with D perhaps matching TRBD1 (7 bases). CDR3 size: 16 residues. The ends were cut back, 3 bases at V and 1 base at J, with 16 bases in the middle. Looked up from germline, CDR1 is MGHRA and CDR2 is YSYEKL. CDR3 in amino acids: CASSHEPQGGSYEQYF. Written as DNA, the CDR3 is TGCGCCAGCAGCCACGAGCCTCAGGGGGGATCCTACGAGCAGTACTTC.

In this sample, this clonotype turned up many times. The chain employs TRBV5-6 and TRBJ2-2, with D unclear. V shed 0 bases and J shed 7 bases, with 4 bases lying between them. This CDR3 contains 12 residues. CDR1 SGHDT and CDR2 YYEEEE come from the germline V gene. In DNA form, the CDR3 reads TGTGCCAGCAGCTTGGGGGACGGGGAGCTGTTTTTT. This codes for CASSLGDGELFF.

This clonotype was found many times. CDR3 nucleotides: TGCGCCAGCAGCTTACAGACGAACACTGAAGCTTTCTTT. Translation: CASSLQTNTEAFF. The rearrangement uses TRBV5-1 and TRBJ1-1; D gene ambiguous. The CDR3 covers 13 residues. Trimming stripped 2 bases from V and 1 base from J, with 6 bases between. Germline loops: CDR1 SGHRS, CDR2 YFSETQ.

This clonotype came up many times. V gene TRBV20-1 combines with J gene TRBJ2-3; 7 bases map to TRBD1. Per the germline V gene, CDR1 is DFQATT and CDR2 is SNEGSKA (reference sequence). Unmatched junction bases numbered 13, after V lost 8 bases and J lost 5 bases. CDR3 length equals 14 residues. For the CDR3, the DNA is TGCAGTTCAAGGGGGCTCCTTCTGGTAGATACGCAGTATTTT. Protein sequence: CSSRGLLLVDTQYF.

This clonotype appeared many times. The CDR3 reads CASSLQVAKNIQYF. The DNA for the CDR3 is TGTGCCAGCAGCCTTCAGGTAGCCAAAAACATTCAGTACTTC. V usage is TRBV3-1 and J usage is TRBJ2-4; D ambiguous. V lost 4 bases, J lost 0 bases, and 7 bases lay in between. CDR1 is LGHDT and CDR2 is YNNKEL in the germline V gene (reference sequence). The CDR3 is 14 residues long.

This clonotype has a count of ten or more. The chain carries TRBV28 and TRBJ1-5, with 7 nucleotides matching TRBD1. The CDR3 is 15 amino acids. Looked up from germline, CDR1 is MDHEN and CDR2 is SYDVKM. V was pared by 7 bases and J by 1 base, with 7 bases of the junction left unmatched. The CDR3: CASTIPGQSNQPQHF. In nucleotides, the CDR3 is TGTGCCAGCACCATACCGGGACAGAGCAATCAGCCCCAGCATTTT. The full variable domain, with the rest looked up from reference TRBV28 and TRBJ1-5, is DVKVTQSSRYLVKRTGEKVFLECVQDMDHENMFWYRQDPGLGLRLIYFSYDVKMKEKGDIPEGYSVSREKKERFSLILESASTNQTSMYLCASTIPGQSNQPQHFGDGTRLSIL.

To note about this clonotype: One base away lies a much larger clone, so this may be a sequencing read error. The V gene is TRBV4-1, the J gene TRBJ1-2, with D possibly being TRBD1 (5 bases). Germline lookup yields CDR1 MGHRA and CDR2 YSYEKL. This CDR3 spans 17 amino acids. Deletions cut 4 bases from V and 3 bases from J, with 21 bases between. This CDR3 is CASSLALGWGTYYGYTF. The CDR3 bases are TGCGCCAGCAGCCTAGCCCTCGGCTGGGGGACTTACTATGGCTACACCTTC.

This clonotype was observed many times. V and J are TRBV6-6 and TRBJ2-3, with 13 bases lining up with TRBD2. The CDR3 sequence is 16 residues long. The J segment lost 6 bases and the V segment lost 6 bases, leaving 9 bases of the junction unmatched. Per germline, CDR1 MNHNY and CDR2 SVGAGI (reference sequence). The CDR3: CASSGLAGAFRDTQYF. The DNA of the CDR3 is TGTGCCAGCAGCGGACTAGCGGGGGCCTTTCGGGATACGCAGTATTTT.

The chain couples TRBV6-2 or TRBV6-3 to TRBJ1-2, with 9 bases that match TRBD1. Trimming removed 6 bases from V and 6 bases from J; junction bases left unmatched: 8. There are 14 residues in the CDR3. CDR1 and CDR2 from the germline V gene are MNHEY and SVGEGT. CDR3 sequence (DNA): TGTGCCAGCAGAATACAGGGGGCGGAGGATGGCTACACCTTC. Its translation: CASRIQGAEDGYTF.

This clonotype has just a few counts. The chain is built from TRBV27 and TRBJ2-1; 8 positions match TRBD2. Germline V gene data show CDR1 as MNHEY and CDR2 as SMNVEV (reference sequence). Trimming cost V 7 bases and J 9 bases; bases outside gene matches: 8. CDR3 size: 13 residues. This CDR3 is CASNPRGGLEQFF. The DNA for the CDR3 is TGTGCCAGCAACCCCCGCGGGGGGCTTGAGCAGTTCTTC.

This clonotype was counted at least ten times. The V gene is TRBV6-1, the J gene TRBJ1-1; D might be TRBD1 (6 bases). V was clipped by 1 base and J by 10 bases, with 16 bases between them. There are 14 residues in the CDR3. The germline CDR1 and CDR2 sequences are MNHNS and SASEGT. The CDR3 reads CASSEGRGGGPAFF. In DNA, the CDR3 is TGTGCCAGCAGTGAAGGAAGAGGAGGGGGTCCAGCTTTCTTT.

This clonotype was seen repeatedly, ten times or more. The V gene is TRBV6-5, the J gene TRBJ1-2, with 10 bases identical to TRBD1. V trimming: 4 bases; J trimming: 8 bases; junction bases outside the gene matches: 10. The CDR3 has 15 residues. Germline CDR1 is MNHEY and CDR2 is SVGAGI. The CDR3 sequence: CASSWSPGQGHGYTF. DNA for the CDR3: TGTGCCAGCAGTTGGTCACCGGGACAGGGGCACGGCTACACCTTC.

Many counts were recorded for this clonotype. This chain uses TRBV20-1 with TRBJ2-5; TRBD2 might be the D (5 bases). V was clipped by 1 base and J by 3 bases, with 9 bases between them. Germline V gene sequence: CDR1 DFQATT, CDR2 SNEGSKA (reference sequence). This CDR3 has 13 amino acids. CDR3 nucleotides: TGCAGTGCTAGAGTAGCCGGGAAAGAGACCCAGTACTTC. Its protein is CSARVAGKETQYF.

This clonotype was picked up many times. The V call is TRBV5-1, the J call TRBJ2-1; the match to TRBD2 covers 8 bases. Germline V gene sequence: CDR1 SGHRS, CDR2 YFSETQ. The junction had 9 bases not matched to a gene; V was cut back by 3 bases and J by 7 bases. This CDR3 has 15 residues. The DNA of the CDR3 is TGCGCCAGCAGCTACGAGCGGGGGCCCAATAATGAGCAGTTCTTC. Translated: CASSYERGPNNEQFF.

Many counts were recorded for this clonotype. The chain is built from TRBV29-1 and TRBJ2-1; D unclear. Germline CDR1 SQVTM, CDR2 ANQGSEA. Deletions cut 7 bases from V and 9 bases from J, with 16 bases between. This CDR3 has 12 residues. DNA of the CDR3: TGCAGCGCCCGAACCATGTATGGTGAGCAGTTCTTC. Amino acid sequence: CSARTMYGEQFF.

The genes are TRBV6-5 and TRBJ2-2; 10 nucleotides match TRBD1. The CDR3 runs 16 residues. The ends lost 6 bases at V and 4 bases at J; junction bases unmatched: 8. Looked up from germline, CDR1 is MNHEY and CDR2 is SVGAGI. The CDR3, as DNA: TGTGCCAGCAGGAGTTTCGGGACAGGGGCCACCGGGGAGCTGTTTTTT. Translation gives CASRSFGTGATGELFF.

The chain recombines TRBV5-4 with TRBJ2-3, with a weak D call TRBD2 (6 bases). Germline V lookup: CDR1 SGHNT, CDR2 YYREEE (reference sequence). V lost 0 bases and J lost 5, with 13 bases in between. The CDR3 runs to 15 residues. CDR3 nucleotide sequence: TGTGCCAGCAGCTTGGGGCCCGGGGAGGAAGATACGCAGTATTTT. Encoded protein: CASSLGPGEEDTQYF.

In this sample, this clonotype turned up many times. The chain uses TRBV7-9 and TRBJ2-5, with D tentatively TRBD2 (7 bases). V was cut by 5 bases and J by 1 base, with 23 bases left in between. CDR3 size: 18 residues. Germline V CDR1 and CDR2: SEHNR, FQNEAQ (reference sequence). The CDR3 here is CASSRRPSGDIFQETQYF. The DNA for the CDR3 is TGTGCCAGCAGCCGTCGTCCCAGCGGGGACATCTTCCAAGAGACCCAGTACTTC.

This clonotype was detected ten times or more. This chain links TRBV6-9 with TRBJ2-1; TRBD1 aligns across 11 bases. The V and J ends lost 4 bases and 7 bases, in that order; junction bases with no gene match: 3. The CDR3 length is 14 residues. Germline CDR1 reads MNHGY; CDR2 reads SVAAGI. The CDR3, as DNA: TGTGCCAGCAGTTCGGGACAGGGGGTTAATGAGCAGTTCTTC. Amino acids: CASSSGQGVNEQFF.

This clonotype was seen repeatedly, ten times or more. The CDR3 DNA reads as TGTGCCTTTTACGGGGGCGGCTATGGCTACACCTTC. Translated, it gives CAFYGGGYGYTF. The chain links TRBV10-3 to TRBJ1-2, with D tentatively TRBD1 (6 bases). Germline V lookup: CDR1 ENHRY, CDR2 SYGVKD. The CDR3 runs 12 residues. The V and J ends lost 11 bases and 4 bases respectively, with 14 bases between them.